What follows are 23 T cell receptor beta chains derived from one specimen sequenced in a study of shared clonotypes between healthy human individuals. Method: immunoSEQ multiplex PCR; TCRdb's copy keeps in-frame clones and lacks some. Of around 1.9 million clones detected, 85% to 95% appear once; the ten largest clones hold under 2%. Naive CD8 cells comprised CD45RO-negative, CCR7-positively selected cells, excluding terminally differentiated effector memory CD45RA+ cells. Sequenced material: naive CD8+ T cells from PBMCs. These receptors originate from a man aged 18 to 30 in good health. Some clones in this sample may be carry-over from other donors' samples.

The chain employs TRBV7-3 and TRBJ2-7; 7 bases map to TRBD2. The trim removed 2 bases at V and 6 bases at J, leaving 7 bases unmatched. The CDR3 spans 14 residues. CDR1 and CDR2 (germline): SGHTA, FQGTGA. The CDR3 spells CASSLGGSVGEQYF. CDR3 nucleotides: TGTGCCAGCAGCTTAGGCGGGAGTGTAGGCGAGCAGTACTTC.

The chain links TRBV19 to TRBJ2-3; weak D call: TRBD1 (6 bases). The CDR3 contains 13 residues. With 8 bases removed from V and 2 bases from J, the gap between germline ends came to 11 bases. Germline V gives CDR1 LNHDA, CDR2 SQIVND (reference sequence). For the CDR3, the DNA is TGTGCCAGTGGAGACAGGACCACAGATACGCAGTATTTT. This codes for CASGDRTTDTQYF.

This chain links TRBV28 with TRBJ2-1, with unresolved D. Trimming removed 8 bases at V and 7 bases at J, with 12 bases between. The germline CDR1 and CDR2 sequences are MDHEN and SYDVKM. The CDR3 runs 12 residues. In DNA form, the CDR3 reads TGTGCCAGCGGCACCTCTCGAAATGAGCAGTTCTTC. Translation gives CASGTSRNEQFF.

The rearrangement links TRBV7-9 to TRBJ2-1; a possible D gene is TRBD1 (5 bases). The CDR3 is 17 amino acids. Trimming pared 1 base from V and 3 bases from J, leaving 16 bases between. Per germline, CDR1 SEHNR and CDR2 FQNEAQ (reference sequence). The CDR3 region is CASSLVSQGLIYNEQFF. In DNA form, the CDR3 reads TGTGCCAGCAGCTTAGTAAGTCAGGGTTTAATCTACAATGAGCAGTTCTTC.

V usage is TRBV7-3 and J usage is TRBJ2-7; D uncertain. CDR3 length: 15 residues. The ends were cut back, 5 bases at V and 4 bases at J, with 18 bases in the middle. CDR1 is SGHTA and CDR2 is FQGTGA in the germline V gene. In DNA form, the CDR3 reads TGTGCCAGCAGCCCGGGCTTCGGCGGTGGATACGAGCAGTACTTC. Translation gives CASSPGFGGGYEQYF. Filled out from reference TRBV7-3 and TRBJ2-7, the complete variable domain reads GAGVSQTPSNKVTEKGKYVELRCDPISGHTALYWYRQSLGQGPEFLIYFQGTGAADDSGLPNDRFFAVRPEGSVSTLKIQRTERGDSAVYLCASSPGFGGGYEQYFGPGTRLTVT.

This sequence joins TRBV11-3 and TRBJ2-7; tentative D call: TRBD1 (6 bases). The CDR3 runs to 11 residues. Trimming shortened V by 5 bases and J by 6 bases, and 8 bases separated the two germline ends. Germline-derived CDR1 and CDR2 are SGHNT and YENEEA. The CDR3 reads CASSTGIEQYF. CDR3 coding DNA: TGTGCCAGCAGCACAGGGATCGAGCAGTACTTC.

The V gene is TRBV29-1, the J gene TRBJ2-1, with D perhaps TRBD1 or TRBD2 (5 bases each). Trimming cost V 7 bases and J 0 bases, with 10 bases left between them. Germline V CDR1 and CDR2: SQVTM, ANQGSEA. This CDR3 has 13 residues. For the CDR3, the DNA is TGCAGCGCCGGGACCATCTCCTACAATGAGCAGTTCTTC. Protein sequence: CSAGTISYNEQFF.

The chain uses TRBV18 and TRBJ2-6, with D tentatively TRBD1 (6 bases). CDR3 length: 16 residues. Germline CDR1 KGHSH, CDR2 LQKENI. V dropped 2 bases and J dropped 0 bases, with 8 bases sitting between them. For the CDR3, the DNA is TGTGCCAGCTCACCAGACAGGTTCTCTGGGGCCAACGTCCTGACTTTC. Its protein product is CASSPDRFSGANVLTF.

The chain combines TRBV29-1 with TRBJ1-5; D ambiguous. This CDR3 region has 13 residues. V lost 7 bases to trimming and J lost 3 bases, with 13 bases between them. The V gene's germline CDR1 is SQVTM and CDR2 ANQGSEA. This CDR3 is CSAAAGFNQPQHF. Here the CDR3 DNA reads TGCAGCGCCGCCGCCGGATTCAATCAGCCCCAGCATTTT.

The DNA for the CDR3 is TGTGCCAGCACCCCCGGGAGGGGGACGAGCTACGAGCAGTACTTC. It encodes CASTPGRGTSYEQYF. This chain uses TRBV21-1 with TRBJ2-7; the table assigns TRBD2, which was not confirmed against the DNA. TRBV21-1 is listed as a pseudogene. The CDR3 has 15 residues.

CDR3 sequence: CASSPDGNTGELFF. CDR3 DNA: TGTGCCAGCAGCCCCGACGGGAACACCGGGGAGCTGTTTTTT. This chain links TRBV7-8 with TRBJ2-2; D ambiguous. Per the germline V gene, CDR1 is SGHVS and CDR2 is FQNEAQ. Trimming removed 5 bases at V and 1 base at J, with 8 bases between. The CDR3 runs to 14 residues.

The chain has TRBV28 and TRBJ2-1, with 13 positions matching TRBD2. CDR3 size: 17 residues. Trimming took 4 bases from V and 7 from J; bases not matched to a gene: 10. Germline assignment: CDR1 MDHEN and CDR2 SYDVKM. This CDR3 is CASSSYLGLAGENEQFF. As DNA, the CDR3 is TGTGCCAGCAGTTCCTACTTAGGACTAGCGGGAGAAAATGAGCAGTTCTTC.

Details on this clone: This sample includes further DNA sequences coding for the same CDR3. The chain combines TRBV28 with TRBJ2-7; perhaps D is TRBD1 or TRBD2 (5 bases each). The CDR3 consists of 14 residues. Germline assignment: CDR1 MDHEN and CDR2 SYDVKM. V was clipped by 3 bases and J by 2 bases, with 11 bases between them. Written as DNA, the CDR3 is TGTGCCAGCAGTTTGGCCCGGGGCCCCTACGAGCAGTACTTC. Translating it yields CASSLARGPYEQYF.

The rearrangement uses TRBV6-1 and TRBJ2-7; 7 positions agree with TRBD1. The germline V gene has CDR1 MNHNS and CDR2 SASEGT. Unmatched junction bases numbered 8, after V lost 2 bases and J lost 4 bases. The CDR3 covers 15 residues. The CDR3 DNA is TGTGCCAGCAGTGAAAATACAGGGGCATGGTACGAGCAGTACTTC. It codes for CASSENTGAWYEQYF.

The V and J genes are TRBV15 and TRBJ2-1; 7 positions match TRBD1. The V gene end was trimmed by 10 bases and the J gene end by 0 bases; junction bases not matched to a gene: 6. The CDR3 sequence is 14 residues long. Germline V gene data show CDR1 as LNHNV and CDR2 as YYDKDF (reference sequence). This CDR3 is CAITQGLSYNEQFF. In nucleotides, the CDR3 is TGTGCCATCACACAGGGGCTCTCCTACAATGAGCAGTTCTTC.

The chain recombines TRBV7-9 with TRBJ2-7; 7 bases agree with TRBD1. Per germline, CDR1 SEHNR and CDR2 FQNEAQ (reference sequence). Losses at the gene ends were 2 bases for V and 6 bases for J; bases not matched to a gene: 7. The CDR3 runs to 14 residues. This CDR3 is CASSLTGEDGEQYF. The CDR3 DNA follows: TGTGCCAGCAGCTTAACAGGGGAAGACGGCGAGCAGTACTTC.

This chain links TRBV27 with TRBJ2-6; D call uncertain. The V end was cut by 5 bases, the J end by 0 bases, with 11 bases between. The germline gives CDR1 MNHEY, CDR2 SMNVEV (reference sequence). The CDR3 spans 16 residues. For the CDR3, the DNA is TGTGCCAGCAGTCACGGTGCTGGCTCTGGGGCCAACGTCCTGACTTTC. Amino acids: CASSHGAGSGANVLTF.

The CDR3 sequence is CASRTGQSYGYTF. The CDR3 bases are TGCGCCAGCCGGACAGGGCAAAGCTATGGCTACACCTTC. The J gene is TRBJ1-2, the V gene TRBV10-2; 8 bases map to TRBD1. Germline V lookup: CDR1 WSHSY, CDR2 SAAADI. The CDR3 loop spans 13 amino acids. Germline trimming cut 8 bases from V and 4 bases from J; bases unmatched to any gene: 6.

This clone was found a few times. This chain uses TRBV30 with TRBJ1-1, with unresolved D. Per the germline V gene, CDR1 is GTSNPN and CDR2 is SVGIG (reference sequence). The CDR3 consists of 14 residues. V lost 4 bases and J 2 bases, leaving 14 bases between the germline ends. The CDR3 bases are TGTGCCTGGACTAGGGCGGTTAGTAACACTGAAGCTTTCTTT. It codes for CAWTRAVSNTEAFF. The full variable domain, rest sourced from reference TRBV30 and TRBJ1-1, is SQTIHQWPATLVQPVGSPLSLECTVEGTSNPNLYWYRQAAGRGLQLLFYSVGIGQISSEVPQNLSASRPQDRQFILSSKKLLLSDSGFYLCAWTRAVSNTEAFFGQGTRLTVV.

This chain uses TRBV27 with TRBJ2-7; 11 bases line up with TRBD1. Germline CDR1 and CDR2: MNHEY and SMNVEV (reference sequence). This CDR3 region has 14 residues. V lost 3 bases to trimming and J lost 6 bases; unmatched junction nucleotides: 4. The CDR3 region is CASSFGQGAFEQYF. CDR3 in DNA: TGTGCCAGCAGTTTCGGACAGGGGGCATTCGAGCAGTACTTC.

The chain couples TRBV27 to TRBJ2-1; no clear D gene. The germline gives CDR1 MNHEY, CDR2 SMNVEV (reference sequence). The CDR3 spans 14 residues. Deletions cut 5 bases from V and 8 bases from J, with 16 bases between. In nucleotides, the CDR3 is TGTGCCAGCAGTCTATACTATCTCTCGGATGAGCAGTTCTTC. Encoded protein: CASSLYYLSDEQFF.

V usage is TRBV28 and J usage is TRBJ1-1, with 7 bases identical to TRBD1. This CDR3 region has 15 residues. The J segment lost 6 bases and the V segment lost 9 bases, leaving 16 bases of the junction unmatched. Germline V gene data show CDR1 as MDHEN and CDR2 as SYDVKM. The CDR3 here is CASSGDRDELAEAFF. The CDR3 coding sequence is TGTGCCAGTTCCGGGGACAGAGATGAACTGGCTGAAGCTTTCTTT.

The chain is built from TRBV27 and TRBJ1-2; 9 nucleotides match TRBD1. The junction had 5 bases not matched to a gene; V was cut back by 0 bases and J by 6 bases. Germline CDR1 and CDR2: MNHEY and SMNVEV (reference sequence). This CDR3 contains 15 residues. Written as DNA, the CDR3 is TGTGCCAGCAGTTTATCAACAGGGGGCCCAGATGGCTACACCTTC. Its translation is CASSLSTGGPDGYTF.